This passage covers 30 T cell receptor beta chains from one sample sequenced in a study of T cell changes during pregnancy in multiple sclerosis. Repertoires were generated with immunoSEQ multiplex PCR, while TCRdb's copy carries only in-frame clones and drops some. The sample contains around 65,000 clones, more than 75% of which appear only once. The sample here was peripheral blood, taken in the first trimester of pregnancy. The receptors derive from a female donor in good health, enrolled as a control in a pregnancy study.

The chain has TRBV7-2 and TRBJ1-1; a possible D gene is TRBD1 (5 bases). CDR3 size: 14 residues. Germline V CDR1 and CDR2: SGHTA, FQGNSA. Trimming pared 3 bases from V and 0 bases from J, leaving 8 bases between. The CDR3 DNA follows: TGTGCCAGCAGCTTCTACAGGTTGAACACTGAAGCTTTCTTT. Amino acids: CASSFYRLNTEAFF.

The rearrangement uses TRBV4-2 and TRBJ2-5; D remains ambiguous. Germline values: CDR1 LGHNA, CDR2 YNFKEQ. Trimming removed 0 bases at V and 11 bases at J, with 19 bases between. The CDR3 loop spans 15 amino acids. The CDR3 nucleotides are TGTGCCAGCAGCCAAGATAACTTCCCCGGTCGTGAGCAGTACTTC. It specifies CASSQDNFPGREQYF.

This rearrangement joins TRBV9 to TRBJ2-7; TRBD2 matches at 15 bases. CDR1 and CDR2 (germline): SGDLS, YYNGEE. V lost 0 bases, J lost 3 bases, and 4 bases stayed unmatched. CDR3 length: 17 residues. This CDR3 is CASSVAGLAGGDYEQYF. CDR3 nucleotides: TGTGCCAGCAGCGTAGCTGGACTAGCGGGGGGGGACTACGAGCAGTACTTC.

This chain's CDR3 is CASSQEHSNQPQHF. For the CDR3, the DNA is TGCGCCAGCAGCCAAGAGCACAGTAATCAGCCCCAGCATTTT. This chain connects TRBV4-1 to TRBJ1-5; D not certain. The CDR3 has 14 residues. CDR1 is MGHRA and CDR2 is YSYEKL in the germline V gene. V gave up 0 bases and J gave up 4 bases, with 7 bases separating them.

The chain combines TRBV11-2 with TRBJ1-3; D might be TRBD1 (6 bases). This CDR3 is 15 amino acids long. Per germline, CDR1 SGHAT and CDR2 FQNNGV. Trimming took off 3 bases at V and 0 bases at J, with 9 bases between the two ends. The CDR3 spells CASSFDRFSGNTIYF. The CDR3 nucleotides read TGTGCCAGCAGCTTTGACAGGTTCTCTGGAAACACCATATATTTT. The full variable domain, rest sourced from reference TRBV11-2 and TRBJ1-3, is EAGVAQSPRYKIIEKRQSVAFWCNPISGHATLYWYQQILGQGPKLLIQFQNNGVVDDSQLPKDRFSAERLKGVDSTLKIQPAKLEDSAVYLCASSFDRFSGNTIYFGEGSWLTVV.

The V and J genes are TRBV19 and TRBJ1-1; maybe TRBD1 (6 bases). The V end was cut by 4 bases, the J end by 3 bases, with 15 bases between. From germline, CDR1 is LNHDA and CDR2 SQIVND (reference sequence). The length of the CDR3 is 15 residues. CDR3 protein: CASSRGRPGDTEAFF. In DNA form, the CDR3 reads TGTGCCAGTAGTAGGGGACGCCCAGGGGACACTGAAGCTTTCTTT. The entire variable domain, with the rest obtained from reference TRBV19 and TRBJ1-1, is as follows: DGGITQSPKYLFRKEGQNVTLSCEQNLNHDAMYWYRQDPGQGLRLIYYSQIVNDFQKGDIAEGYSVSREKKESFPLTVTSAQKNPTAFYLCASSRGRPGDTEAFFGQGTRLTVV.

The rearrangement uses TRBV11-2 and TRBJ2-7, with unresolved D. The V gene's germline CDR1 is SGHAT and CDR2 FQNNGV. The CDR3 has 14 amino acids. The V end was cut by 1 base, the J end by 1 base, with 8 bases between. In DNA, the CDR3 is TGTGCCAGCAGCTTAGCGGGTTCTTCCTACGAGCAGTACTTC. It is translated as CASSLAGSSYEQYF.

Only a few counts were recorded for this clone. The CDR3 DNA sequence: TGCAGCGTTGGTGGGGGCGGGAGTCATATCACCGGGGAGCTGTTTTTT. Translating it yields CSVGGGGSHITGELFF. The chain has TRBV29-1 and TRBJ2-2; TRBD2 is a possible D gene (7 bases). Trimming cost V 4 bases and J 4 bases, with 19 bases left between them. The germline V gene encodes CDR1 SQVTM and CDR2 ANQGSEA. This CDR3 contains 16 residues.

This chain links TRBV28 with TRBJ2-7; 7 nucleotides match TRBD1. The CDR3 runs to 13 residues. Germline CDR1 and CDR2: MDHEN and SYDVKM. V lost 2 bases, J lost 5 bases, and 3 bases stayed unmatched. The CDR3 DNA follows: TGTGCCAGCAGTTTAGACAGGGCCCACGAGCAGTACTTC. It codes for CASSLDRAHEQYF.

The chain employs TRBV10-2 and TRBJ2-1; TRBD2 is a possible D gene (6 bases). V lost 6 bases to trimming and J lost 7 bases, with 16 bases between them. The CDR3 is made up of 14 amino acids. CDR1 and CDR2 (germline): WSHSY, SAAADI. This CDR3 reads CASSLGGSGNEQFF. DNA of the CDR3: TGCGCCAGCAGCCTAGGAGGGAGTGGGAATGAGCAGTTCTTC.

The chain recombines TRBV4-2 with TRBJ2-3; D unclear. Trimming took 3 bases from V and 4 from J, leaving 8 bases between them. The V gene's germline CDR1 is LGHNA and CDR2 YNFKEQ. This CDR3 has 13 residues. The CDR3 protein is CASSHTLADTQYF. CDR3 nucleotide sequence: TGTGCCAGCAGCCACACCTTAGCAGATACGCAGTATTTT.

V usage is TRBV6-5 and J usage is TRBJ2-7; 7 positions agree with TRBD1. The germline V gene has CDR1 MNHEY and CDR2 SVGAGI. The ends lost 5 bases at V and 2 bases at J; junction bases unmatched: 6. This CDR3 spans 14 amino acids. The CDR3, as DNA: TGTGCCAGCAGTCAGGGGGACAGTCCCTACGAGCAGTACTTC. It yields the protein CASSQGDSPYEQYF.

The chain employs TRBV10-3 and TRBJ2-7, with 7 bases matching TRBD2. The CDR3 runs to 14 residues. The germline gives CDR1 ENHRY, CDR2 SYGVKD. J lost 0 bases, V lost 2 bases, and 1 base had no gene match. CDR3 sequence: CAISERGDSYEQYF. The CDR3 region has the DNA TGTGCCATCAGTGAGCGGGGGGACTCCTACGAGCAGTACTTC.

As regards this clone: Other DNA sequences in the sample encode the same CDR3. V gene TRBV13 combines with J gene TRBJ1-5, with TRBD1 matching 8 bases. This CDR3 has 16 amino acids. Germline trimming cut 3 bases from V and 1 base from J; bases unmatched to any gene: 5. The germline V gene has CDR1 PRHDT and CDR2 FYEKMQ (reference sequence). Written as DNA, the CDR3 is TGTGCCAGCAGCTTCAGACAGGGGAGAAGCAATCAGCCCCAGCATTTT. This gives the protein CASSFRQGRSNQPQHF. The full variable domain, with the rest looked up from reference TRBV13 and TRBJ1-5, is AAGVIQSPRHLIKEKRETATLKCYPIPRHDTVYWYQQGPGQDPQFLISFYEKMQSDKGSIPDRFSAQQFSDYHSELNMSSLELGDSALYFCASSFRQGRSNQPQHFGDGTRLSIL.

This chain joins TRBV2 and TRBJ2-2, with a possible D match to TRBD1 (6 bases). CDR3 length equals 14 residues. Germline V gene sequence: CDR1 SNHLY, CDR2 FYNNEI. Trimming shortened V by 6 bases and J by 4 bases, and 12 bases separated the two germline ends. The CDR3 DNA reads as TGTGCCAGCAGAGTAGACAGGAGCACCGGGGAGCTGTTTTTT. Protein: CASRVDRSTGELFF.

V usage is TRBV7-9 and J usage is TRBJ2-5, with TRBD2 matching over 7 bases. CDR1 SEHNR and CDR2 FQNEAQ come from the germline V gene (reference sequence). The ends lost 1 base at V and 2 bases at J; junction bases unmatched: 7. The CDR3 covers 16 residues. CDR3 nucleotide sequence: TGTGCCAGCAGCTTAGGGATAGAAGCGGGGCAAGAGACCCAGTACTTC. Protein product: CASSLGIEAGQETQYF.

The chain uses TRBV7-9 and TRBJ2-1; weak D call: TRBD1 (6 bases). This CDR3 has 16 amino acids. The ends were cut back, 2 bases at V and 3 bases at J, with 14 bases in the middle. Germline V lookup: CDR1 SEHNR, CDR2 FQNEAQ (reference sequence). The CDR3 sequence: CASSLRGQINYNEQFF. The CDR3, as DNA: TGTGCCAGCAGCTTACGAGGACAGATCAACTACAATGAGCAGTTCTTC.

V gene TRBV2 combines with J gene TRBJ2-7, with D possibly TRBD1 on 5 matching bases. Trimming cost V 7 bases and J 5 bases, with 15 bases left between them. Germline CDR1 and CDR2: SNHLY and FYNNEI. The CDR3 is 13 residues long. This CDR3 reads CASTPAGLDEQYF. As DNA, the CDR3 is TGTGCCAGCACCCCAGCAGGGCTCGACGAGCAGTACTTC.

This clone was observed a few times. CDR3 nucleotide sequence: TGTGCCAGCAGCCGACTAGCGGGAGACAACACCGGGGAGCTGTTTTTT. Protein product: CASSRLAGDNTGELFF. This sequence joins TRBV7-9 and TRBJ2-2; 12 nucleotides line up with TRBD2. CDR3 length equals 16 residues. Trimming at V came to 5 bases and at J to 2 bases, leaving 3 bases not matched to a gene. Germline CDR1 is SEHNR and CDR2 is FQNEAQ (reference sequence).

The chain combines TRBV6-1 with TRBJ2-7; TRBD2 aligns across 8 bases. Germline trimming cut 3 bases from V and 6 bases from J; bases unmatched to any gene: 7. There are 14 residues in the CDR3. CDR1 MNHNS and CDR2 SASEGT come from the germline V gene. CDR3 DNA: TGTGCCAGCAGTGACTATCCGGGGGGGGGCGAGCAGTACTTC. It is translated as CASSDYPGGGEQYF.

The gene calls are TRBV9 and TRBJ2-3; D may be TRBD2 (5 bases). Trimming shortened V by 2 bases and J by 2 bases, and 15 bases separated the two germline ends. This CDR3 has 16 amino acids. The V gene's germline CDR1 is SGDLS and CDR2 YYNGEE. This CDR3 is CASSVLRAATTDTQYF. The CDR3 DNA reads TGTGCCAGCAGCGTTCTAAGAGCGGCTACCACAGATACGCAGTATTTT.

The chain recombines TRBV14 with TRBJ1-6, with D possibly TRBD1 on 6 matching bases. Looked up from germline, CDR1 is SGHDN and CDR2 is FVKESK. The CDR3 covers 14 residues. The ends were cut back, 3 bases at V and 10 bases at J, with 13 bases in the middle. The DNA for the CDR3 is TGTGCCAGCAGCCAGATGGGAGACAGGTCACCCCTCCACTTT. This gives the protein CASSQMGDRSPLHF.

This chain uses TRBV30 with TRBJ1-5, with D possibly matching TRBD1 (5 bases). This CDR3 has 13 amino acids. Looked up from germline, CDR1 is GTSNPN and CDR2 is SVGIG (reference sequence). V gave up 0 bases and J gave up 6 bases, with 9 bases separating them. For the CDR3, the DNA is TGTGCCTGGAGTGTACCAGGGTTTCAGCCCCAGCATTTT. As protein: CAWSVPGFQPQHF.

The chain couples TRBV7-2 to TRBJ2-3; 8 nucleotides match TRBD1. In germline, CDR1 is SGHTA, CDR2 FQGNSA. Trimming at V came to 3 bases and at J to 6 bases, leaving 8 bases not matched to a gene. This CDR3 is 15 amino acids long. In nucleotides, the CDR3 is TGTGCCAGCAGCTTTTCAGGGGGCATAGGGGATACGCAGTATTTT. Translating it yields CASSFSGGIGDTQYF. The full variable domain, in which reference TRBV7-2 and TRBJ2-3 provide the parts outside the CDR3, is GAGVSQSPSNKVTEKGKDVELRCDPISGHTALYWYRQSLGQGLEFLIYFQGNSAPDKSGLPSDRFSAERTGGSVSTLTIQRTQQEDSAVYLCASSFSGGIGDTQYFGPGTRLTVL.

The chain couples TRBV6-6 to TRBJ2-2; D unresolved. V lost 6 bases and J 1 base, leaving 12 bases between the germline ends. Germline loops: CDR1 MNHNY, CDR2 SVGAGI (reference sequence). The CDR3 length is 15 residues. The CDR3 DNA reads TGTGCCAGCAGACCTGACTTAAGGAACACCGGGGAGCTGTTTTTT. Protein sequence: CASRPDLRNTGELFF.

This chain joins TRBV28 and TRBJ2-7, with 7 bases matching TRBD2. Germline trimming cut 5 bases from V and 1 base from J; bases unmatched to any gene: 11. Germline CDR1 is MDHEN and CDR2 is SYDVKM. This CDR3 has 16 residues. In DNA, the CDR3 is TGTGCCAGCAGTCCCTACAGGAGCGGGATATCCTACGAGCAGTACTTC. Translating gives CASSPYRSGISYEQYF.

The J gene is TRBJ2-7, the V gene TRBV2, with 11 bases identical to TRBD2. The germline V gene has CDR1 SNHLY and CDR2 FYNNEI. The ends lost 4 bases at V and 5 bases at J; junction bases unmatched: 4. CDR3 length: 14 amino acids. CDR3 protein: CASSVELAGDEQYF. The CDR3 DNA sequence: TGTGCCAGCAGTGTTGAACTAGCGGGAGACGAGCAGTACTTC.

The chain couples TRBV11-2 to TRBJ1-4, with 7 bases aligning to TRBD1. There are 15 residues in the CDR3. Germline loops: CDR1 SGHAT, CDR2 FQNNGV. V trimming: 5 bases; J trimming: 5 bases; junction bases outside the gene matches: 8. For the CDR3, the DNA is TGTGCCAGCAGCCGAAGACAGGGACCCAATGAAAAACTGTTTTTT. It encodes CASSRRQGPNEKLFF.

The chain uses TRBV7-3 and TRBJ2-2; tentative D call: TRBD2 (5 bases). CDR1 is SGHTA, CDR2 FQGTGA, per germline. The CDR3 has 13 amino acids. Trimming left V 3 bases short and J 5 bases short, with 7 bases between. CDR3 loop: CASSFGDTGELFF. The CDR3 DNA follows: TGTGCCAGCAGCTTCGGGGATACCGGGGAGCTGTTTTTT.

This rearrangement joins TRBV6-4 to TRBJ2-1; D ambiguous. The V end lost 3 bases, the J end lost 7 bases, and 10 bases lay between the germline ends. Germline V lookup: CDR1 MRHNA, CDR2 SNTAGT. This CDR3 is 13 amino acids long. The DNA for the CDR3 is TGTGCCAGCAGTGAGGAGTTGCCTAATGAGCAGTTCTTC. Its translation is CASSEELPNEQFF.